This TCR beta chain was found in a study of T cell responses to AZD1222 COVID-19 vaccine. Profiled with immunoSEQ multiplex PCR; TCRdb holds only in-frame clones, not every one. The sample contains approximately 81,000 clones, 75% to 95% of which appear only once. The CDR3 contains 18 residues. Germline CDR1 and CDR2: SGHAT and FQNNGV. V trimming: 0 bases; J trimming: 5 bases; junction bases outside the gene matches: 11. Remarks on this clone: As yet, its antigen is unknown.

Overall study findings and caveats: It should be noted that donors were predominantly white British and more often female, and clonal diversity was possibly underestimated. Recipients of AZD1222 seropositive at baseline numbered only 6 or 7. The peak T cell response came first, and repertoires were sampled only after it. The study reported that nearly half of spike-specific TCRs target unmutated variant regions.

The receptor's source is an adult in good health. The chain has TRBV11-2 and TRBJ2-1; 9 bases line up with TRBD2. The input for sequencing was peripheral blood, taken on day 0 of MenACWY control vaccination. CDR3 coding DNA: TGTGCCAGCAGCTTAGATCTAGGTAGTCTAGCGGGACACAATGAGCAGTTCTTC. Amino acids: CASSLDLGSLAGHNEQFF.